This T cell receptor beta chain was found in a study of T cells expressing NK-cell markers. Study context: It was sorted CD3+CD56+NKG2C+, CD3+CD56+NKG2C- and CD3+CD56-NKG2C+ T cells that supplied the TCR beta repertoires.

TCRdb reprocessed the 5' RACE reads, keeping one entry per CDR3 protein, no DNA. This listing includes roughly 390,000 distinct CDR3 sequences. In germline, CDR1 is SGHVS, CDR2 FQNEAQ. CDR3 length equals 12 residues. The clonotype was recovered from a woman aged 50 to 65 in good health. The sequencing input was blood T cells: a sorted CD56 or NKG2C T cell subset, CD4+ or CD8+ T cells, or bulk PBMC T cells (not recorded which). This chain links TRBV7-8 with TRBJ2-5. CDR3 sequence: CASSRRQETQYF.